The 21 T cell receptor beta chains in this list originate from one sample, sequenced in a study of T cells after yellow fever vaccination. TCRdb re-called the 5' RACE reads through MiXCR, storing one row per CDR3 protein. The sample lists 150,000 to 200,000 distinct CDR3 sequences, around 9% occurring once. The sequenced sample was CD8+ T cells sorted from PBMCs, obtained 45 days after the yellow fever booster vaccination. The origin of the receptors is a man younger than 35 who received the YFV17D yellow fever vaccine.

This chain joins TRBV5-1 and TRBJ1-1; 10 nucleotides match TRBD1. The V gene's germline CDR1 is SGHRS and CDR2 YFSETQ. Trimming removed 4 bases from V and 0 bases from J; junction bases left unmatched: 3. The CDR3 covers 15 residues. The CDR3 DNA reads TGCGCCAGCAGCCCGGGACAGGGGTTGAACACTGAAGCTTTCTTT. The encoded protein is CASSPGQGLNTEAFF.

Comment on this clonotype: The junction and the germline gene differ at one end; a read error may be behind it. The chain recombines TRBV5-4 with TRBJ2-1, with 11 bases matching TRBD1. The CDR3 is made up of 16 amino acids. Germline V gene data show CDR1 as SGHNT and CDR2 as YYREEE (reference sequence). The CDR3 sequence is CASSDGQGARYNVQFF. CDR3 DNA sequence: TGTGCCAGCAGCGACGGACAGGGGGCGAGGTACAATGTGCAGTTCTTC.

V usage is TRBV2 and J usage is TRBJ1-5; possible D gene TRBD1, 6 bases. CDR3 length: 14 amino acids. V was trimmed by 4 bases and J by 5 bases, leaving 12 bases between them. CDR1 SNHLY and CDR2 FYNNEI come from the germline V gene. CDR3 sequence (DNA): TGTGCCAGCAGTGTTGGGGCAGGGGATCAGCCCCAGCATTTT. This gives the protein CASSVGAGDQPQHF.

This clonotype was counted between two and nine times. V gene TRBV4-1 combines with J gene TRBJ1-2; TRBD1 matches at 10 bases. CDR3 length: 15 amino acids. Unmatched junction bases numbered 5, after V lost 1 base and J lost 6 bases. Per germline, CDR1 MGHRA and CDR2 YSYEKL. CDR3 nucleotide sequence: TGCGCCAGCAGCCAAGGGACCGGGACAGGGGATGGCTACACCTTC. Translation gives CASSQGTGTGDGYTF.

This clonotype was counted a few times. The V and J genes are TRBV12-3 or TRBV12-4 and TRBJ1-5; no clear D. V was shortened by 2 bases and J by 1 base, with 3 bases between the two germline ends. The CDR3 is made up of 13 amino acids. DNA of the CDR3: TGTGCCAGCAGTTTAAACAGCAATCAGCCCCAGCATTTT. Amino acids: CASSLNSNQPQHF.

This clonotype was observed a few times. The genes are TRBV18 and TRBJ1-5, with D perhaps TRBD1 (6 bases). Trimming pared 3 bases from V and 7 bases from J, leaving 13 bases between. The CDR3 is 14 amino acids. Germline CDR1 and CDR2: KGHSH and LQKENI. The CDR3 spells CASSPSVRGQPQHF. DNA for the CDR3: TGTGCCAGCTCACCGAGCGTCAGGGGACAGCCCCAGCATTTT.

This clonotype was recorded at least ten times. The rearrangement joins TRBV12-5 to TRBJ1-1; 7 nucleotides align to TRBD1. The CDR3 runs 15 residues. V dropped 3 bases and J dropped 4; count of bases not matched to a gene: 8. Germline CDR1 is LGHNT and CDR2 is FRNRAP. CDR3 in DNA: TGTGCTAGTGGTTTAACAGGGGAGTGGGGCACTGAAGCTTTCTTT. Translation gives CASGLTGEWGTEAFF.

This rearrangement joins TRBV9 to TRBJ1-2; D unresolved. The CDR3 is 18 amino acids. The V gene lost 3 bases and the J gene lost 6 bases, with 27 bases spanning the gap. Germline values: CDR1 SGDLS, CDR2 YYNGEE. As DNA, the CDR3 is TGTGCCAGCAGCGCGCGCCCTGAGGGAGACCACAAAAGGGATGGCTACACCTTC. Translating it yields CASSARPEGDHKRDGYTF.

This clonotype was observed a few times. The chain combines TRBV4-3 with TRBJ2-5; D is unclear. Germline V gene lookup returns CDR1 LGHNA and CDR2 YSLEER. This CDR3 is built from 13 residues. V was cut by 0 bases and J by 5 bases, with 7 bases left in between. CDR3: CASSQDSWETQYF. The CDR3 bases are TGCGCCAGCAGCCAAGATTCTTGGGAGACCCAGTACTTC.

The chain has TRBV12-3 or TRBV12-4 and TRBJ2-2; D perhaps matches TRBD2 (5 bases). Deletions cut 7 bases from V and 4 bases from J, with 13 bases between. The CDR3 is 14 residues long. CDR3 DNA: TGTGCCAGCACCCCCCCGGGGAGCACCGGGGAGCTGTTTTTT. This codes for CASTPPGSTGELFF.

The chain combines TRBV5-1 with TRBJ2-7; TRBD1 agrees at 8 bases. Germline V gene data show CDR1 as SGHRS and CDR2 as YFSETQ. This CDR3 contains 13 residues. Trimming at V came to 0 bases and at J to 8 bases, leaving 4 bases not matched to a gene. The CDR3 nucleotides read TGCGCCAGCAGCTTGGCAGGGGGCGACCAGCAGTACGTC. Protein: CASSLAGGDQQYV.

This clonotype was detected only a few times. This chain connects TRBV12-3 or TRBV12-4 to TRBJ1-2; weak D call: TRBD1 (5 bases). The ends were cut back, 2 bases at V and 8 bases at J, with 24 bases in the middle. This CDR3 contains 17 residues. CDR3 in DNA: TGTGCCAGCAGTTTACGCCCCGTAGGTAGGGGAAGTAAAGGCTACACCTTC. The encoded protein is CASSLRPVGRGSKGYTF.

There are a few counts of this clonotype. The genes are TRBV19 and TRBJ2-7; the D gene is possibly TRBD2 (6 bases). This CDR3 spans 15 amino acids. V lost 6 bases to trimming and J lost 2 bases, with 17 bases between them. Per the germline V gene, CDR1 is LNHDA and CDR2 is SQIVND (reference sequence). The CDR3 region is CASRSASGPAYEQYF. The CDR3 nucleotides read TGTGCCAGTAGGAGCGCAAGCGGGCCGGCCTACGAGCAGTACTTC.

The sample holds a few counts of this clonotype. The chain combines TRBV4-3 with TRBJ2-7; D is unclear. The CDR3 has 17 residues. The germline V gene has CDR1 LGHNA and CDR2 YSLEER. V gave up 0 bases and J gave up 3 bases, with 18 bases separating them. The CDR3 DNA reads TGCGCCAGCAGCCAAGAGTTTCTGAGCCCAAGTAGCTACGAGCAGTACTTC. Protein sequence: CASSQEFLSPSSYEQYF.

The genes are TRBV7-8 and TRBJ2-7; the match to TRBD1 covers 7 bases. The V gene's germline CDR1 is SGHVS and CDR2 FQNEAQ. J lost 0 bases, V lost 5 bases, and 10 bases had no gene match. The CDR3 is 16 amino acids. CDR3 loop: CASSPSPGGVSYEQYV. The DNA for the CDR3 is TGTGCCAGCAGCCCCTCCCCAGGGGGAGTCTCCTACGAGCAGTACGTC.

CDR3 sequence reads: CASSQVGGGGYEQFF. Written as DNA, the CDR3 is TGCGCCAGCAGCCAAGTAGGGGGAGGAGGCTATGAGCAGTTCTTC. J is TRBJ2-1 and V is TRBV4-3, with D possibly being TRBD1 or TRBD2 (6 bases each). The CDR3 contains 15 residues. Trimming took off 1 base at V and 8 bases at J, with 15 bases between the two ends. In germline, CDR1 is LGHNA, CDR2 YSLEER.

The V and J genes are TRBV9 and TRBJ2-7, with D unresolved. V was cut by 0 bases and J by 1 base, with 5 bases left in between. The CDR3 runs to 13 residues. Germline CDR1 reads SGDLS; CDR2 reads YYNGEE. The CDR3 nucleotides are TGTGCCAGCAGCGTAGCTGGGTCCTACGAGCAGTACTTC. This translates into CASSVAGSYEQYF.

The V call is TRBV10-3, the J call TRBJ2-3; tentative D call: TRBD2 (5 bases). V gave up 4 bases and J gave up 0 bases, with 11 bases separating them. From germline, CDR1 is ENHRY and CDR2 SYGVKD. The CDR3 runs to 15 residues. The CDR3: CAISGASRSTDTQYF. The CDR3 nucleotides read TGTGCCATCAGTGGGGCTAGCCGCAGCACAGATACGCAGTATTTT.

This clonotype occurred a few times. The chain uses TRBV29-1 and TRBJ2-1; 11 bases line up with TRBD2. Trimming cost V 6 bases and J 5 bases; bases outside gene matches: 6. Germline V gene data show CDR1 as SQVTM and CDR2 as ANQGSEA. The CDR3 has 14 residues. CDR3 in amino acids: CSVAPSGRNNEQFF. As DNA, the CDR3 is TGCAGCGTAGCGCCTAGCGGGAGGAACAATGAGCAGTTCTTC.

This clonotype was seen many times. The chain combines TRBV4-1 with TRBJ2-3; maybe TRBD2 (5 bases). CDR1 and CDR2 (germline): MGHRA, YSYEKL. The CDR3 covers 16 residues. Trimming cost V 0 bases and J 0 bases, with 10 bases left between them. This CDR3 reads CASSQDPAESTDTQYF. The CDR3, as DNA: TGCGCCAGCAGCCAAGACCCAGCGGAGAGCACAGATACGCAGTATTTT.

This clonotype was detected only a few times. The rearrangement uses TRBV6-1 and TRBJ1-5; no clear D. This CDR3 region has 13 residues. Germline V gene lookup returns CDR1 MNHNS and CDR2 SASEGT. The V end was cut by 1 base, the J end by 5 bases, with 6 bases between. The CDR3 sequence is CASSEGTHQPQHF. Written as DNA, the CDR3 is TGTGCCAGCAGTGAAGGAACGCATCAGCCCCAGCATTTT.